A single sample gave rise to the 21 T cell receptor beta chains below, sequenced in a study of PD-1 blockade in classical Hodgkin lymphoma. Sequencing was performed with immunoSEQ multiplex PCR; in TCRdb, only in-frame clones are kept and a portion is missing. The sample contains about 110,000 clones, roughly nine tenths of which appear only once. All patients relapsed after autologous stem cell transplantation, and brentuximab vedotin exposure varied. The sample in question was peripheral blood mononuclear cells (PBMCs), obtained before the second cycle of nivolumab. All receptors come from a human donor with classical Hodgkin lymphoma.

The chain couples TRBV2 to TRBJ1-5, with D perhaps matching TRBD1 (5 bases). V was cut by 8 bases and J by 0 bases, with 23 bases left in between. Per germline, CDR1 SNHLY and CDR2 FYNNEI. The CDR3 is made up of 18 amino acids. This CDR3 reads CASGSPKGNRHSNQPQHF. The DNA of the CDR3 is TGTGCCAGCGGATCTCCGAAAGGGAACAGGCATAGCAATCAGCCCCAGCATTTT.

The chain is built from TRBV6-1 and TRBJ1-2; tentative D call: TRBD1 (5 bases). Germline V gene lookup returns CDR1 MNHNS and CDR2 SASEGT. The V end was cut by 1 base, the J end by 7 bases, with 16 bases between. The CDR3 has 15 residues. CDR3 region: CASSEGGVLSGGYTF. The CDR3 nucleotides read TGTGCCAGCAGTGAAGGGGGGGTTTTGTCCGGTGGCTACACCTTC.

The J gene is TRBJ2-5, the V gene TRBV5-4; D perhaps matches TRBD2 (6 bases). CDR1 and CDR2 from the germline V gene are SGHNT and YYREEE (reference sequence). The CDR3 sequence is 14 residues long. Trimming removed 4 bases at V and 2 bases at J, with 12 bases between. This CDR3 is CASSPGRGQETQYF. The CDR3 nucleotides read TGTGCCAGCAGCCCCGGGCGGGGTCAAGAGACCCAGTACTTC.

The V gene is TRBV19, the J gene TRBJ2-1; D call uncertain. Germline CDR1 and CDR2: LNHDA and SQIVND (reference sequence). The V end lost 3 bases, the J end lost 4 bases, and 10 bases lay between the germline ends. CDR3 length: 14 amino acids. CDR3 amino acids: CASSIEASYNEQFF. CDR3 sequence (DNA): TGTGCCAGTAGTATTGAGGCTAGTTACAATGAGCAGTTCTTC.

J is TRBJ1-3 and V is TRBV28; D gene unclear. The germline V and J ends were trimmed by 9 bases and 8 bases, with 11 bases remaining between them. The CDR3 extends over 11 amino acids. Germline CDR1 and CDR2: MDHEN and SYDVKM. The CDR3 DNA reads as TGTGCCAGTACTTCTAGGGACACCATATATTTT. Its protein product is CASTSRDTIYF.

The chain joins TRBV6-6 to TRBJ2-2, with D maybe TRBD2 (5 bases). Germline CDR1 is MNHNY and CDR2 is SVGAGI (reference sequence). The CDR3 is 14 residues long. V gave up 7 bases and J gave up 2 bases, with 11 bases separating them. This chain's CDR3 is CASMEDGNTGELFF. CDR3 DNA sequence: TGTGCCAGCATGGAGGACGGAAACACCGGGGAGCTGTTTTTT.

V and J are TRBV10-3 and TRBJ1-1; D is unresolved. Between the trimmed V and J ends, which lost 3 bases and 6 bases, there was a span of 8 bases. From germline, CDR1 is ENHRY and CDR2 SYGVKD. This CDR3 is 12 amino acids long. CDR3 residues: CAISESAAEAFF. CDR3 nucleotides: TGTGCCATCAGTGAATCTGCTGCTGAAGCTTTCTTT.

J is TRBJ2-1 and V is TRBV11-2; possibly TRBD2 for D (6 bases). Deletions cut 8 bases from V and 12 bases from J, with 20 bases between. CDR3 length equals 13 residues. The germline V gene encodes CDR1 SGHAT and CDR2 FQNNGV. The CDR3 loop reads CASGTWVSVGQFF. The DNA for the CDR3 is TGTGCCAGCGGGACTTGGGTTTCTGTCGGGCAGTTCTTC.

This chain joins TRBV10-2 and TRBJ2-3; 7 bases match TRBD2. The trim removed 4 bases at V and 2 bases at J, leaving 6 bases unmatched. The CDR3 is 15 amino acids. Germline CDR1 and CDR2: WSHSY and SAAADI. CDR3 loop: CASSVGEGFTDTQYF. The DNA for the CDR3 is TGCGCCAGCAGTGTGGGGGAGGGCTTCACAGATACGCAGTATTTT.

This chain links TRBV7-2 with TRBJ2-1; 9 bases are a match to TRBD2. V trimming: 4 bases; J trimming: 6 bases; junction bases outside the gene matches: 10. CDR3 length: 16 amino acids. Germline-derived CDR1 and CDR2 are SGHTA and FQGNSA. The CDR3 region has the DNA TGTGCCAGCAGCTCAAGCTTGAGTAGCGGGAGCAATGAGCAGTTCTTC. Residues: CASSSSLSSGSNEQFF.

The gene calls are TRBV2 and TRBJ2-3, with 10 bases fitting TRBD2. The CDR3 spans 17 residues. The germline V gene has CDR1 SNHLY and CDR2 FYNNEI. V lost 5 bases and J lost 2; bases outside the gene matches: 10. For the CDR3, the DNA is TGTGCCAGCAGTCTACACCCGGGACTAGCGCTCACAGATACGCAGTATTTT. Amino acids: CASSLHPGLALTDTQYF. Complete variable domain (other parts from reference TRBV2 and TRBJ2-3): EPEVTQTPSHQVTQMGQEVILRCVPISNHLYFYWYRQILGQKVEFLVSFYNNEISEKSEIFDDQFSVERPDGSNFTLKIRSTKLEDSAMYFCASSLHPGLALTDTQYFGPGTRLTVL.

The rearrangement uses TRBV29-1 and TRBJ1-5; D remains ambiguous. Germline-derived CDR1 and CDR2 are SQVTM and ANQGSEA. This CDR3 is built from 13 residues. Trimming cost V 4 bases and J 0 bases, with 7 bases left between them. As DNA, the CDR3 is TGCAGCGTTGCGGAACGTAGCAATCAGCCCCAGCATTTT. Its translation: CSVAERSNQPQHF. Full variable domain (outside the CDR3, taken from reference TRBV29-1 and TRBJ1-5): SAVISQKPSRDICQRGTSLTIQCQVDSQVTMMFWYRQQPGQSLTLIATANQGSEATYESGFVIDKFPISRPNLTFSTLTVSNMSPEDSSIYLCSVAERSNQPQHFGDGTRLSIL.

This chain links TRBV18 with TRBJ2-7; 13 positions match TRBD2. Germline V lookup: CDR1 KGHSH, CDR2 LQKENI. V dropped 4 bases and J dropped 7; count of bases not matched to a gene: 7. The CDR3 sequence is 15 residues long. The CDR3, as DNA: TGTGCCAGCTCACGGGGGACTAGCGGGAAAGGTGAGCAGTACTTC. It is translated as CASSRGTSGKGEQYF.

The chain recombines TRBV19 with TRBJ2-2, with D unresolved. Deletions cut 0 bases from V and 9 bases from J, with 17 bases between. This CDR3 is built from 16 residues. Per germline, CDR1 LNHDA and CDR2 SQIVND (reference sequence). Here the CDR3 DNA reads TGTGCCAGTAGTATAGATCAAGGCGTTGGTGTCCGGGAGCTGTTTTTT. The encoded protein is CASSIDQGVGVRELFF.

The chain combines TRBV27 with TRBJ2-1, with D possibly called TRBD1 or TRBD2 (5 bases each). V shed 7 bases and J shed 4 bases, with 20 bases lying between them. The CDR3 sequence is 16 residues long. Germline CDR1 and CDR2: MNHEY and SMNVEV (reference sequence). The CDR3 loop reads CASTYGGPMGYNEQFF. Here the CDR3 DNA reads TGTGCCAGCACCTATGGGGGTCCGATGGGGTACAATGAGCAGTTCTTC.

The V call is TRBV5-6, the J call TRBJ2-1, with 15 bases matching TRBD2. Per germline, CDR1 SGHDT and CDR2 YYEEEE. This CDR3 is 17 amino acids long. V lost 4 bases and J lost 4; bases outside the gene matches: 6. The CDR3 loop is CASSHGLAGGGYNEQFF. Written as DNA, the CDR3 is TGTGCCAGCAGCCACGGACTAGCGGGAGGGGGTTACAATGAGCAGTTCTTC.

The rearrangement links TRBV5-1 to TRBJ2-7; D is perhaps TRBD1 (7 bases). Trimming took 4 bases from V and 1 from J, leaving 15 bases between them. The CDR3 has 15 amino acids. Germline assignment: CDR1 SGHRS and CDR2 YFSETQ. CDR3: CASSPRDSRSYEQYF. CDR3 sequence (DNA): TGCGCCAGCAGCCCGCGGGACAGCCGATCCTACGAGCAGTACTTC.

V gene TRBV5-6 combines with J gene TRBJ2-7; D is uncertain. The germline gives CDR1 SGHDT, CDR2 YYEEEE. This CDR3 has 12 residues. V was shortened by 1 base and J by 6 bases, with 8 bases between the two germline ends. CDR3 protein: CASSLNGVEQYF. In nucleotides, the CDR3 is TGTGCCAGCAGCTTGAATGGGGTCGAGCAGTACTTC.

This clone showed up just a few times. The V call is TRBV18, the J call TRBJ1-2, with D unclear. V was pared by 3 bases and J by 13 bases, with 12 bases between. The CDR3 is made up of 11 amino acids. Germline V CDR1 and CDR2: KGHSH, LQKENI. DNA for the CDR3: TGTGCCAGCTCACCCGACAACCACATCACCTTC. Translating gives CASSPDNHITF.

This chain uses TRBV27 with TRBJ2-3, with D perhaps matching TRBD2 (6 bases). CDR1 is MNHEY and CDR2 is SMNVEV in the germline V gene (reference sequence). Trimming took 6 bases from V and 3 from J, leaving 13 bases between them. This CDR3 has 14 residues. CDR3 region: CASSRLGSTDTQYF. In DNA form, the CDR3 reads TGTGCCAGCAGCCGACTAGGGTCGACAGATACGCAGTATTTT.

The chain has TRBV27 and TRBJ2-1; TRBD1 agrees at 9 bases. The CDR3 is 14 residues long. Trimming removed 5 bases from V and 9 bases from J; junction bases left unmatched: 8. Germline V gives CDR1 MNHEY, CDR2 SMNVEV (reference sequence). The CDR3: CASSPRQGVGEQFF. The CDR3 DNA reads TGTGCCAGCAGTCCCCGACAGGGGGTTGGTGAGCAGTTCTTC.